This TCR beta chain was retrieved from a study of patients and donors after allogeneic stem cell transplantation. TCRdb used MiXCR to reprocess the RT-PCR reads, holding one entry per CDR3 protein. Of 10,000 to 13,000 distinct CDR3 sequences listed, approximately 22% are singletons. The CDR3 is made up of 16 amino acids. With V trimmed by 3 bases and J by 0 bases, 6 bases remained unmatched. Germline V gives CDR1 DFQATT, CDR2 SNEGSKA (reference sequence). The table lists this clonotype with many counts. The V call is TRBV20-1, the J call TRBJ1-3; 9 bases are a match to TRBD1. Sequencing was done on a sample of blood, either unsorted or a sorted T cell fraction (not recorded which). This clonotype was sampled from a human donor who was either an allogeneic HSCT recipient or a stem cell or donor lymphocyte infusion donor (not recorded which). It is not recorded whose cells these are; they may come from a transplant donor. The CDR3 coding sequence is TGCAGTGCTAGGGCGGGGACAGGGCGCTCTGGAAACACCATATATTTT. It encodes CSARAGTGRSGNTIYF.